The present TCR beta chain was sequenced within a study of T cell responses to AZD1222 COVID-19 vaccine. The study, taken as a whole, reports: Among the donors, most were white British and more were female, and clonal diversity was possibly underestimated. Once two AZD1222 doses were given, Spike-specific TCR breadth and depth went up. Reportedly, nearly half the spike-specific TCRs target unmutated variant regions. In all cases, repertoires were sampled only after the peak T cell response.

Points on this clone: No antigen is known for it.

CDR3 length: 15 amino acids. Trimming removed 1 base from V and 0 bases from J, with 7 bases in between. The germline V gene has CDR1 LGHNA and CDR2 YSLEER. This table comes from immunoSEQ multiplex PCR, and its TCRdb copy is limited to in-frame clones, with some not included. The table includes approximately 140,000 clones, 80% to 90% detected once. This TCR came from an adult in good health. The sequenced sample was peripheral blood, obtained on day 0 of AZD1222 vaccination. J is TRBJ1-5 and V is TRBV4-3; D not resolved. The CDR3 coding sequence is TGCGCCAGCAGCCAAGTGTGGGATAGCAATCAGCCCCAGCATTTT. Translating it yields CASSQVWDSNQPQHF.